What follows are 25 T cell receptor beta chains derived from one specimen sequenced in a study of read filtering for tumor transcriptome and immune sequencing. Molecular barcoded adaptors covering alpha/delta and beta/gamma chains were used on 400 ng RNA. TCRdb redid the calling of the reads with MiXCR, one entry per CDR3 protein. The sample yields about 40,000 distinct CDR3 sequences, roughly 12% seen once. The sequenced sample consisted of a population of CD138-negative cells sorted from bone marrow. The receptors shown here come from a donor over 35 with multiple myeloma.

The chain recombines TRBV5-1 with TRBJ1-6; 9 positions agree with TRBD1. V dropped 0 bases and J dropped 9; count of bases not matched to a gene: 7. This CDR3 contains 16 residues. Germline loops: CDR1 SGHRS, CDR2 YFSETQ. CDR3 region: CASSLGPVTGGSPLHF. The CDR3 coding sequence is TGCGCCAGCAGCTTGGGCCCGGTGACAGGGGGTTCACCCCTCCACTTT. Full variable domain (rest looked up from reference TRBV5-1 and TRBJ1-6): KAGVTQTPRYLIKTRGQQVTLSCSPISGHRSVSWYQQTPGQGLQFLFEYFSETQRNKGNFPGRFSGRQFSNSRSEMNVSTLELGDSALYLCASSLGPVTGGSPLHFGNGTRLTVT.

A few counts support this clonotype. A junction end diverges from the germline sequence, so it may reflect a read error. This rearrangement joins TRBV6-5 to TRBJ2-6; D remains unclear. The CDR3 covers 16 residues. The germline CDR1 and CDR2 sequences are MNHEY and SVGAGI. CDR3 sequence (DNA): TGTGCCGGCAGTTACTCGAACGGTCTGGGGGCCAACGTCCTGACTTTC. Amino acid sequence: CAGSYSNGLGANVLTF.

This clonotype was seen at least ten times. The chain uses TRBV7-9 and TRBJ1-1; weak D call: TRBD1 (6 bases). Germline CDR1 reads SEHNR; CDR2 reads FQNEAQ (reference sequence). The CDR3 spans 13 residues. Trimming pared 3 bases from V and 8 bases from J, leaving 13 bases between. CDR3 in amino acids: CASSFRGGGEAFF. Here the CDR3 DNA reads TGTGCCAGCAGCTTCAGGGGTGGAGGAGAAGCTTTCTTT.

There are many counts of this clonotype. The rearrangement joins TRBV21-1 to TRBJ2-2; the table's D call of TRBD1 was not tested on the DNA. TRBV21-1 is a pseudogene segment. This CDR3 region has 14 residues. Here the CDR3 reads CASSRRRGTGELFF. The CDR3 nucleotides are TGTGCCAGCAGCAGACGGAGGGGGACCGGGGAGCTGTTTTTT.

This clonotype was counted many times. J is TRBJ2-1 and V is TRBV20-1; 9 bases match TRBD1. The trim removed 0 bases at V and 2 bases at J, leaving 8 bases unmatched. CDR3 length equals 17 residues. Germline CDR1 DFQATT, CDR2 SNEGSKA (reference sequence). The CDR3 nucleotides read TGCAGTGCTAGAGATACCCGGGACAGGGTGCCCTACAATGAGCAGTTCTTC. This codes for CSARDTRDRVPYNEQFF.

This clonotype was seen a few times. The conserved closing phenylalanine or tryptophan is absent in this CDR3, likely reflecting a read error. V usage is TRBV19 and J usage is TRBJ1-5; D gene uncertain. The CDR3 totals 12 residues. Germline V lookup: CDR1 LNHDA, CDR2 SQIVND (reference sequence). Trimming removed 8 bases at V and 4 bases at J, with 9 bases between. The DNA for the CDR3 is TGTGCCAGTCGAGACGGAAATCAGCCCCAGCATATT. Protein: CASRDGNQPQHI.

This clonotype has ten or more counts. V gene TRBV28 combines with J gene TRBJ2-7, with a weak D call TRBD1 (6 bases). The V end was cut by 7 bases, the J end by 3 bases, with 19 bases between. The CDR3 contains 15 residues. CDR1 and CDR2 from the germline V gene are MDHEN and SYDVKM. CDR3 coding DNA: TGTGCCAGCATTCCAGGGGCGGCAGGGGACTACGAGCAGTACTTC. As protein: CASIPGAAGDYEQYF.

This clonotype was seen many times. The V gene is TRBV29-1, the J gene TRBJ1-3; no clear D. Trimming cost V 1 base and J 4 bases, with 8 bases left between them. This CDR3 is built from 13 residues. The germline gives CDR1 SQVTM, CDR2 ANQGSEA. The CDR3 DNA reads TGCAGCGTTGAAGGAAAGGAGGGAAACACCATATATTTT. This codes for CSVEGKEGNTIYF.

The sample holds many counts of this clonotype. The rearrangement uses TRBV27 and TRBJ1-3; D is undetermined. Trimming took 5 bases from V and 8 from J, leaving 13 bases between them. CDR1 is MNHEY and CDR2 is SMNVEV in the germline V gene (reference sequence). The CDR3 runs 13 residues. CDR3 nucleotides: TGTGCCAGCAGTATGACGGAGGGAGACACCATATATTTT. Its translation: CASSMTEGDTIYF.

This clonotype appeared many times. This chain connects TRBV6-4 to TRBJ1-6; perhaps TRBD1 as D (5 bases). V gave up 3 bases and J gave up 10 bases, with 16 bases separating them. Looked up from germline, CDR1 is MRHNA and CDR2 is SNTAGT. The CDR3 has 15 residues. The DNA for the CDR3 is TGTGCCAGCAGTGAGGATGAAGGGGAATCATCACCCCTCCACTTT. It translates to CASSEDEGESSPLHF.

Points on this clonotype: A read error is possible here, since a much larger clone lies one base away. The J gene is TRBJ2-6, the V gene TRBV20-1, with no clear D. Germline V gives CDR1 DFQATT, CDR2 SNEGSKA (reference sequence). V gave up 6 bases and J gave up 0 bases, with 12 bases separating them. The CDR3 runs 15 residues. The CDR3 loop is CSAEADYSGANVLTF. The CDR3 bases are TGCAGTGCAGAGGCAGATTACTCTGGGGCCAACGTCCTGACTTTC.

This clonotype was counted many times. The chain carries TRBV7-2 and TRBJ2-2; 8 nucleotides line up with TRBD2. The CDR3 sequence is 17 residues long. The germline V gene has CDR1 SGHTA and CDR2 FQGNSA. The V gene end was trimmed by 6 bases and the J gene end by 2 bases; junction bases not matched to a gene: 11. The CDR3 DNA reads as TGTGCCAGCAGTTTCATCCGGGGGGGGCGCAACACCGGGGAGCTGTTTTTT. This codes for CASSFIRGGRNTGELFF. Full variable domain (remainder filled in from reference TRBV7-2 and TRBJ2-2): GAGVSQSPSNKVTEKGKDVELRCDPISGHTALYWYRQSLGQGLEFLIYFQGNSAPDKSGLPSDRFSAERTGGSVSTLTIQRTQQEDSAVYLCASSFIRGGRNTGELFFGEGSRLTVL.

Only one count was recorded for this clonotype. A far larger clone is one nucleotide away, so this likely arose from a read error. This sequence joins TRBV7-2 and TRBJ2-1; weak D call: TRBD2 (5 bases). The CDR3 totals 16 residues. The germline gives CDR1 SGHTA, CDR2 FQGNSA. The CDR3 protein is CASSLDPSGPYNEQLF. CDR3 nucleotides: TGTGCCAGCAGCTTGGACCCGAGCGGCCCTTACAATGAGCAGCTCTTC.

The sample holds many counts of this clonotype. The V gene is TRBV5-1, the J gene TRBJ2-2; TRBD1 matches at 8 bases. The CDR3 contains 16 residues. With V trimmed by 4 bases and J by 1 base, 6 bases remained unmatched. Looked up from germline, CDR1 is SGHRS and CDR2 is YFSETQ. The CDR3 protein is CASSPSGTGNTGELFF. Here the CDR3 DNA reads TGCGCCAGCAGCCCCTCCGGGACAGGGAACACCGGGGAGCTGTTTTTT.

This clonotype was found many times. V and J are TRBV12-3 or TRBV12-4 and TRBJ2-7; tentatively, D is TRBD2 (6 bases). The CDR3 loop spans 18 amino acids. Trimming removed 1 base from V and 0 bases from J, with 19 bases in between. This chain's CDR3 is CASSLVLGGPRGSYEQYF. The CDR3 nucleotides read TGTGCCAGCAGTTTAGTCTTGGGTGGCCCGCGGGGCTCCTACGAGCAGTACTTC.

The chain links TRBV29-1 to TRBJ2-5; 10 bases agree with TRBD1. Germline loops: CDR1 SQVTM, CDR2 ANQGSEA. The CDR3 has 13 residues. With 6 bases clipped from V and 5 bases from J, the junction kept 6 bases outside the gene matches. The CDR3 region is CSVGDRGHETQYF. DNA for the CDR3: TGCAGCGTGGGAGACAGGGGGCATGAGACCCAGTACTTC. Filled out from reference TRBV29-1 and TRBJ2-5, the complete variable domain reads SAVISQKPSRDICQRGTSLTIQCQVDSQVTMMFWYRQQPGQSLTLIATANQGSEATYESGFVIDKFPISRPNLTFSTLTVSNMSPEDSSIYLCSVGDRGHETQYFGPGTRLLVL.

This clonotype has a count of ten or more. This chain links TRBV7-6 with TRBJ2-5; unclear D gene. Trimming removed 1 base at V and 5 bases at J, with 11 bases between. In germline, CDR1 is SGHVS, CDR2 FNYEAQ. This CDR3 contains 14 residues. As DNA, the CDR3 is TGTGCCAGCAGCTTAGGGCATGGCGTGGAGACCCAGTACTTC. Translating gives CASSLGHGVETQYF. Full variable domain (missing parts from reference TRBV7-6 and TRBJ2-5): GAGVSQSPRYKVTKRGQDVALRCDPISGHVSLYWYRQALGQGPEFLTYFNYEAQQDKSGLPNDRFSAERPEGSISTLTIQRTEQRDSAMYRCASSLGHGVETQYFGPGTRLLVL.

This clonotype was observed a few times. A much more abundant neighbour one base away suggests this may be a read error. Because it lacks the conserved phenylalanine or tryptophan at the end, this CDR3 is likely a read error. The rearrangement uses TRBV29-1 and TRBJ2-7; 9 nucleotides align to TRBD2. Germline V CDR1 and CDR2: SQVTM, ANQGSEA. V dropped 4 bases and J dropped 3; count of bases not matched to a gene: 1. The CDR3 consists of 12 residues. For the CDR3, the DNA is TGCAGCGTTGTAGCGGGGGACTACGAGCAGTACTCC. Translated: CSVVAGDYEQYS.

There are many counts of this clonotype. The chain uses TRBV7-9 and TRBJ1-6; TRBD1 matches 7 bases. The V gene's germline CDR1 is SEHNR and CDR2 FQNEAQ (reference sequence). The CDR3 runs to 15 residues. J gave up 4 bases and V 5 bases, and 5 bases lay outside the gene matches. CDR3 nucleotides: TGTGCCAGCAGCGCCGGGACAGATTATAATTCACCCCTCCACTTT. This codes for CASSAGTDYNSPLHF.

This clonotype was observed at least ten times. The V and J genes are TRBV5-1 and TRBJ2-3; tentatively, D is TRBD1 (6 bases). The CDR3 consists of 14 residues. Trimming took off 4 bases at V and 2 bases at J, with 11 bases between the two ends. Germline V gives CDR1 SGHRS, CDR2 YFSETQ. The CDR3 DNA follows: TGCGCCAGCAGCAAGGGACAAAACACAGATACGCAGTATTTT. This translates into CASSKGQNTDTQYF.

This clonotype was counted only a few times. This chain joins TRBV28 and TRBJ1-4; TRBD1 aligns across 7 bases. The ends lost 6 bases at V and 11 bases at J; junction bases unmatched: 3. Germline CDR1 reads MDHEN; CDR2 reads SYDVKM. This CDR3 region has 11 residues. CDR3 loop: CASSRDSKLFF. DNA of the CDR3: TGTGCCAGCAGCCGGGACAGTAAACTGTTTTTT.

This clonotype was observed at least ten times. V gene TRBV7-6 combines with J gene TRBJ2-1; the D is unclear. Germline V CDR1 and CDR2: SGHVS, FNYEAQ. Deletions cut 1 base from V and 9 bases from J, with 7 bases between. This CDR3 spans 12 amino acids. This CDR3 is CASSLGQIEQFF. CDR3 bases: TGTGCCAGCAGCTTAGGGCAAATTGAGCAGTTCTTC.

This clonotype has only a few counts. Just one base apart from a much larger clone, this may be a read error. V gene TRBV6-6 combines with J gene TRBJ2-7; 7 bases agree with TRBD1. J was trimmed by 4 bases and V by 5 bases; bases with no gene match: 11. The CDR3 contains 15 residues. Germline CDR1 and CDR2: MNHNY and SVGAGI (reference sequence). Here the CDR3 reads CASSGDPGQNYEQYF. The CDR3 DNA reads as TGTGCCAGCAGTGGAGACCCGGGACAGAATTACGAGCAGTACTTC.

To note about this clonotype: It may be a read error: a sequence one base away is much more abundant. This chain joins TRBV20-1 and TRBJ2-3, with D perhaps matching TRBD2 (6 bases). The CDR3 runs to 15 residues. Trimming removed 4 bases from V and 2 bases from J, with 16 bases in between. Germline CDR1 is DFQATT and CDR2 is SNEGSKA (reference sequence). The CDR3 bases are TGCAGTGCTAACTCGGCGGGAATCCACACAGATACGCAGTATTTT. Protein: CSANSAGIHTDTQYF.

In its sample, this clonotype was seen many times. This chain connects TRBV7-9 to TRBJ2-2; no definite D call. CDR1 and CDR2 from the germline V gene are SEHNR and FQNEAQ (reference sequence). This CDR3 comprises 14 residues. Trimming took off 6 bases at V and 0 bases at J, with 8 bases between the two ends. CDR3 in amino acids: CASSRKTNTGELFF. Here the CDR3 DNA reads TGTGCCAGCAGTAGGAAAACGAACACCGGGGAGCTGTTTTTT.